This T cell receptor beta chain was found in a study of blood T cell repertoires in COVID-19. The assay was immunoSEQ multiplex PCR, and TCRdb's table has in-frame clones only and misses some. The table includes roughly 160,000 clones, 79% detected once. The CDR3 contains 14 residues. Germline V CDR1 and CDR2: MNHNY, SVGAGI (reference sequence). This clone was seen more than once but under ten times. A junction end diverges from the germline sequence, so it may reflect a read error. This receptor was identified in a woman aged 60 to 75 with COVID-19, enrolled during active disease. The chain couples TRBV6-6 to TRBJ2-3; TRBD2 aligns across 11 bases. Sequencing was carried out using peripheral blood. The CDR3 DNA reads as TGTGCCAGCAGTGGATCGAACGCCGGGACTAGCGGCCCCTTT. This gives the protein CASSGSNAGTSGPF.